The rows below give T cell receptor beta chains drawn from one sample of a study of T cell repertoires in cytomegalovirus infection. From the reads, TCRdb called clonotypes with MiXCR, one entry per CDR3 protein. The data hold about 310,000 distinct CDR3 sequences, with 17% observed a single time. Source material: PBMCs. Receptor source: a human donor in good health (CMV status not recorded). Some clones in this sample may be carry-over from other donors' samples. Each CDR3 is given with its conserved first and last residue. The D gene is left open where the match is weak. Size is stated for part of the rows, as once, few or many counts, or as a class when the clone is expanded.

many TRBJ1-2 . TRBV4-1 CASSRGPRQPPSAGYTF TGCGCCAGCAGCCGTGGACCTAGGCAGCCCCCTTCGGCTGGCTACACCTTC
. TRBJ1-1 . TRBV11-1 CASSWGLSNTEAFF TGTGCCAGCAGCTGGGGACTCTCGAACACTGAAGCTTTCTTT
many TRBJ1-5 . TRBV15 CATNLFRDSNQPQHF TGTGCCACCAACCTCTTCAGGGATAGCAATCAGCCCCAGCATTTT
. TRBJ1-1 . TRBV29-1 CSVEAIDGRTTEAFF TGCAGCGTTGAGGCAATTGACGGTAGGACCACTGAAGCTTTCTTT
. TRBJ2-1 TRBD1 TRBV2 CASSETGQGTYNEQFF TGTGCCAGCAGTGAAACGGGACAGGGGACCTACAATGAGCAGTTCTTC
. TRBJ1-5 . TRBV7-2 CASSNLPGPNQPQHF TGTGCCAGCAGCAACCTACCGGGACCCAATCAGCCCCAGCATTTT
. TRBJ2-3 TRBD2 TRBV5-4 CASSPGLAGDLSGTQYF TGTGCCAGCAGCCCCGGACTAGCGGGGGATCTCTCGGGCACGCAGTATTTT
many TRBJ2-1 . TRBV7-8 CASSSDRYPYNEQFF TGTGCCAGCAGCTCGGACCGATACCCCTACAATGAGCAGTTCTTC
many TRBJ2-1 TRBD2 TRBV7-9 CASSSSPSGGENEQFF TGTGCCAGCAGCTCATCCCCAAGCGGGGGGGAGAATGAGCAGTTCTTC
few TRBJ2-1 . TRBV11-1 CASSLAPRGHNEQFF TGTGCCAGCAGCTTAGCTCCCCGGGGCCACAATGAGCAGTTCTTC
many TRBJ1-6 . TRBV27 CASSLRPQNSYNSPLHF TGTGCCAGCAGTTTAAGACCGCAAAACTCCTATAATTCACCCCTCCACTTT
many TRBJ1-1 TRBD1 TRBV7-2 CASTQGMNTEAFF TGTGCCAGTACACAGGGGATGAACACTGAAGCTTTCTTT
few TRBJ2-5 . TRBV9 CASSVGSGTYQETQYF TGTGCCAGCAGCGTAGGCTCGGGCACCTACCAAGAGACCCAGTACTTC
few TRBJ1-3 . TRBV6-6 CASSPAGNTIYF TGTGCCAGCAGCCCCGCCGGAAACACCATATATTTT